The 25 T cell receptor beta chains given below trace back to one sample, sequenced in a study of response to subunit inactivated influenza vaccine. One entry per CDR3 protein results from TCRdb running MiXCR on the RT-PCR reads. Of 300,000 to 350,000 distinct CDR3 sequences listed, about a fifth are singletons. This specimen consisted of PBMCs from blood, obtained 21 months after vaccination. These receptors were taken from a man aged 45 to 70 who received an inactivated influenza vaccine.

The rearrangement uses TRBV24-1 and TRBJ2-2; TRBD2 matches at 7 bases. The CDR3 is 14 residues long. CDR1 is KGHDR and CDR2 is SFDVKD in the germline V gene. After removal of 7 bases from V and 3 bases from J, the junction contained 4 bases not matched to a gene. This chain's CDR3 is CATRPAGDTGELFF. Written as DNA, the CDR3 is TGTGCCACCAGGCCCGCGGGGGACACCGGGGAGCTGTTTTTT.

This clonotype was seen repeatedly, ten times or more. The V call is TRBV7-9, the J call TRBJ2-2, with D tentatively TRBD1 (6 bases). The germline gives CDR1 SEHNR, CDR2 FQNEAQ (reference sequence). The CDR3 consists of 15 residues. V was cut by 1 base and J by 0 bases, with 6 bases left in between. The DNA of the CDR3 is TGTGCCAGCAGCTTAGACAGGGCGAACACCGGGGAGCTGTTTTTT. Translation: CASSLDRANTGELFF.

This clonotype was observed a handful of times. The CDR3 coding sequence is TGTGCCAGCAGTTACGCGGGCGATTCCTACGAGCAGTACTTC. Protein sequence: CASSYAGDSYEQYF. The chain is built from TRBV6-5 and TRBJ2-7; D perhaps matches TRBD2 (5 bases). V was trimmed by 2 bases and J by 1 base, leaving 9 bases between them. Germline V gene lookup returns CDR1 MNHEY and CDR2 SVGAGI. The CDR3 runs 14 residues.

This clonotype was counted only a few times. The chain recombines TRBV28 with TRBJ2-1, with D possibly matching TRBD1 (6 bases). Trimming left V 8 bases short and J 3 bases short, with 8 bases between. CDR1 is MDHEN, CDR2 SYDVKM, per germline. This CDR3 contains 12 residues. CDR3 protein: CASEQGYNEQFF. The CDR3 DNA is TGTGCCAGCGAACAGGGCTACAATGAGCAGTTCTTC.

This clonotype has only a few counts. V and J are TRBV29-1 and TRBJ2-1; the match to TRBD1 covers 10 bases. V dropped 6 bases and J dropped 6; count of bases not matched to a gene: 11. CDR3 length equals 15 residues. Germline CDR1 SQVTM, CDR2 ANQGSEA. The CDR3 region is CSVRTGTGAFNEQFF. CDR3 bases: TGCAGCGTCAGGACCGGGACAGGGGCCTTCAATGAGCAGTTCTTC.

V is TRBV9 and J is TRBJ2-1, with TRBD2 matching 7 bases. There are 16 residues in the CDR3. The germline V gene has CDR1 SGDLS and CDR2 YYNGEE. V lost 8 bases and J lost 4; bases outside the gene matches: 15. In DNA, the CDR3 is TGTGCCAGTAGCCTCTCTCTTCGCGGGGGATACAATGAGCAGTTCTTC. It translates to CASSLSLRGGYNEQFF.

V is TRBV6-5 and J is TRBJ1-4; possible D gene TRBD1, 5 bases. The CDR3 runs 15 residues. The ends were cut back, 0 bases at V and 5 bases at J, with 10 bases in the middle. CDR1 and CDR2 (germline): MNHEY, SVGAGI. CDR3 in DNA: TGTGCCAGCAGTTACTCCGGGGGACTCAATGAAAAACTGTTTTTT. Its protein product is CASSYSGGLNEKLFF.

This clonotype came up many times. The V gene is TRBV2, the J gene TRBJ2-2, with D perhaps being TRBD1 or TRBD2 (5 bases each). CDR1 is SNHLY, CDR2 FYNNEI, per germline. V lost 8 bases and J 0 bases, leaving 13 bases between the germline ends. The length of the CDR3 is 15 residues. The DNA of the CDR3 is TGTGCCAGCGGATTCCGGGACCCGAACACCGGGGAGCTGTTTTTT. It yields the protein CASGFRDPNTGELFF.

The chain is built from TRBV7-6 and TRBJ2-1; TRBD1 matches 8 bases. J was trimmed by 4 bases and V by 4 bases; bases with no gene match: 9. The CDR3 spans 16 residues. Germline V gene lookup returns CDR1 SGHVS and CDR2 FNYEAQ. In nucleotides, the CDR3 is TGTGCCAGCAGCTGGGCGGCAGGGGGCGCGTACAATGAGCAGTTCTTC. Its protein is CASSWAAGGAYNEQFF.

This clonotype came up a few times. The V gene is TRBV4-3, the J gene TRBJ1-2; D remains ambiguous. CDR3 length: 15 amino acids. V was pared by 0 bases and J by 0 bases, with 8 bases between. Germline loops: CDR1 LGHNA, CDR2 YSLEER. The CDR3 DNA is TGCGCCAGCAGCCAAGATAAAGCAGCTAACTATGGCTACACCTTC. This gives the protein CASSQDKAANYGYTF.

This clonotype has a handful of counts. The CDR3 loop is CASSVGGGYGYTF. The CDR3 nucleotides are TGTGCCAGCAGTGTGGGCGGGGGCTATGGCTACACCTTC. This sequence joins TRBV25-1 and TRBJ1-2; maybe TRBD1 (5 bases). CDR3 length: 13 amino acids. V shed 4 bases and J shed 4 bases, with 10 bases lying between them. Germline V CDR1 and CDR2: MGHDK, SYGVNS.

This clonotype showed up many times. V usage is TRBV12-3 or TRBV12-4 and J usage is TRBJ1-5; D not certain. CDR3 length equals 13 residues. V dropped 0 bases and J dropped 7 bases, with 7 bases sitting between them. The CDR3 region is CASSLAAGQPQHF. The CDR3 coding sequence is TGTGCCAGCAGTTTAGCGGCGGGCCAGCCCCAGCATTTT.

The chain recombines TRBV12-3 or TRBV12-4 with TRBJ2-2; 10 bases map to TRBD2. Trimming took 2 bases from V and 4 from J; bases not matched to a gene: 1. There are 15 residues in the CDR3. The CDR3 nucleotides are TGTGCCAGCAGTTTAAGCGGGAGGGCCACCGGGGAGCTGTTTTTT. This encodes CASSLSGRATGELFF.

J is TRBJ2-1 and V is TRBV6-2 or TRBV6-3; tentative D call: TRBD1 (6 bases). Looked up from germline, CDR1 is MNHEY and CDR2 is SVGEGT. The CDR3 spans 14 residues. Between the trimmed V and J ends, which lost 2 bases and 3 bases, there was a span of 8 bases. The CDR3, as DNA: TGTGCCAGCAGTTACCAGGACAGCTACAATGAGCAGTTCTTC. Its protein product is CASSYQDSYNEQFF.

This clonotype came up a few times. J is TRBJ2-3 and V is TRBV13; D is perhaps TRBD2 (5 bases). The V and J ends lost 7 bases and 7 bases respectively, with 21 bases between them. The CDR3 is made up of 15 amino acids. Germline CDR1 PRHDT, CDR2 FYEKMQ (reference sequence). This CDR3 is CASTLIPGDGNTQYF. The CDR3, as DNA: TGTGCCAGCACCCTAATCCCCGGGGATGGGAATACGCAGTATTTT.

The rearrangement joins TRBV6-1 to TRBJ1-5, with D possibly TRBD1 on 6 matching bases. V was clipped by 6 bases and J by 1 base, with 10 bases between them. The CDR3 spans 14 residues. The V gene's germline CDR1 is MNHNS and CDR2 SASEGT. CDR3 bases: TGTGCCAGCAGGGAAACAGGGAGCAATCAGCCCCAGCATTTT. This encodes CASRETGSNQPQHF.

The rearrangement joins TRBV10-2 to TRBJ1-2; tentative D call: TRBD1 (5 bases). V was shortened by 7 bases and J by 2 bases, with 11 bases between the two germline ends. Germline CDR1 reads WSHSY; CDR2 reads SAAADI. This CDR3 has 13 residues. CDR3 coding DNA: TGCGCCAGCAAAGCGGACACCAACTATGGCTACACCTTC. This gives the protein CASKADTNYGYTF.

This clonotype was counted only a few times. This chain joins TRBV29-1 and TRBJ1-4; 9 bases line up with TRBD1. V shed 6 bases and J 5 bases; nucleotides not matched to a gene: 7. This CDR3 is 14 amino acids long. Germline assignment: CDR1 SQVTM and CDR2 ANQGSEA. CDR3 sequence (DNA): TGCAGCGTCGGGGGACAGGGAAGAAATGAAAAACTGTTTTTT. Translated: CSVGGQGRNEKLFF. Complete variable domain (other parts from reference TRBV29-1 and TRBJ1-4): SAVISQKPSRDICQRGTSLTIQCQVDSQVTMMFWYRQQPGQSLTLIATANQGSEATYESGFVIDKFPISRPNLTFSTLTVSNMSPEDSSIYLCSVGGQGRNEKLFFGSGTQLSVL.

There are a few counts of this clonotype. This chain links TRBV29-1 with TRBJ1-3; D uncertain. Looked up from germline, CDR1 is SQVTM and CDR2 is ANQGSEA. Trimming cost V 4 bases and J 2 bases, with 9 bases left between them. The CDR3 extends over 13 amino acids. This chain's CDR3 is CSVGATAGNTIYF. The CDR3 DNA is TGCAGCGTTGGTGCCACAGCTGGAAACACCATATATTTT.

The chain combines TRBV6-7 with TRBJ2-7; D might be TRBD1 (5 bases). TRBV6-7 is designated an ORF whose function remains uncertain. V dropped 6 bases and J dropped 1 base, with 13 bases sitting between them. The CDR3 sequence is 14 residues long. The CDR3 DNA sequence: TGTGCCAGCAGGGCAACAGGTGGATCCTACGAGCAGTACTTC. This sequence encodes CASRATGGSYEQYF.

The V gene is TRBV20-1, the J gene TRBJ2-1; TRBD2 matches 13 bases. J was trimmed by 0 bases and V by 5 bases; bases with no gene match: 7. The CDR3 length is 17 residues. The germline CDR1 and CDR2 sequences are DFQATT and SNEGSKA (reference sequence). The CDR3 nucleotides read TGCAGTGCTTCTCCGGGACTAGCGGGAAGCTCCTACAATGAGCAGTTCTTC. Its protein is CSASPGLAGSSYNEQFF.

This clonotype was counted a few times. This sequence joins TRBV5-5 and TRBJ2-7; no reliable D call. V lost 4 bases and J lost 2, with 16 bases in between. CDR1 and CDR2 from the germline V gene are SGHKS and YYEKEE (reference sequence). The CDR3 has 15 residues. The CDR3 sequence is CASSLRHDITYEQYF. The CDR3 bases are TGTGCCAGCAGCCTACGACACGATATAACCTACGAGCAGTACTTC.

This clonotype has just a few counts. V usage is TRBV2 and J usage is TRBJ1-2; D is perhaps TRBD1 (6 bases). Looked up from germline, CDR1 is SNHLY and CDR2 is FYNNEI. Trimming left V 5 bases short and J 3 bases short, with 16 bases between. This CDR3 comprises 15 residues. CDR3 loop: CASSSGTPLYYGYTF. The CDR3 DNA is TGTGCCAGCAGTTCCGGGACACCTCTCTACTATGGCTACACCTTC. The complete variable domain, with remaining parts taken from reference TRBV2 and TRBJ1-2, reads EPEVTQTPSHQVTQMGQEVILRCVPISNHLYFYWYRQILGQKVEFLVSFYNNEISEKSEIFDDQFSVERPDGSNFTLKIRSTKLEDSAMYFCASSSGTPLYYGYTFGSGTRLTVV.

This clonotype appeared a few times. J is TRBJ2-1 and V is TRBV5-1, with a weak D call TRBD2 (6 bases). Trimming stripped 4 bases from V and 6 bases from J, with 17 bases between. This CDR3 is built from 15 residues. Germline CDR1 is SGHRS and CDR2 is YFSETQ. CDR3 loop: CASSPGTWGTNEQFF. DNA of the CDR3: TGCGCCAGCAGCCCCGGGACTTGGGGGACCAATGAGCAGTTCTTC.

Ten or more counts support this clonotype. The gene calls are TRBV18 and TRBJ1-1, with a tentative D call TRBD1 (5 bases). CDR1 and CDR2 (germline): KGHSH, LQKENI. The CDR3 has 15 residues. V lost 2 bases and J 0 bases, leaving 10 bases between the germline ends. Here the CDR3 reads CASSPEAGMNTEAFF. CDR3 DNA: TGTGCCAGCTCACCAGAGGCAGGGATGAACACTGAAGCTTTCTTT.